These 15 T cell receptor beta chains originate from one sample sequenced in a study of blood T cells in healthy people across ages. The authors ran a second PCR of about 6 to 12 cycles using a sample-barcoded 5' primer and a J-beta primer mix. Each CDR3 protein gets one entry after TCRdb re-called the 5' RACE reads with MiXCR. The table has approximately 600,000 distinct CDR3 sequences, approximately 50% seen once. The sample consisted of blood. Every receptor here comes from a man aged 55 to 69 in good health.

This chain uses TRBV12-3 or TRBV12-4 with TRBJ2-7; the D is unclear. This CDR3 comprises 12 residues. Trimming took 2 bases from V and 4 from J, leaving 6 bases between them. CDR3 in DNA: TGTGCCAGCAGTTTAAGTCAGTACGAGCAGTACTTC. Protein product: CASSLSQYEQYF.

The chain is built from TRBV29-1 and TRBJ2-3; D perhaps matches TRBD2 (6 bases). CDR1 is SQVTM, CDR2 ANQGSEA, per germline. This CDR3 contains 14 residues. The germline V and J ends were trimmed by 6 bases and 3 bases, with 16 bases remaining between them. CDR3 sequence (DNA): TGCAGCGTCGCCCGGGACTCCGATACAGATACGCAGTATTTT. This sequence encodes CSVARDSDTDTQYF.

This sequence joins TRBV6-1 and TRBJ2-7; D not resolved. The V gene's germline CDR1 is MNHNS and CDR2 SASEGT. Trimming pared 1 base from V and 8 bases from J, leaving 6 bases between. This CDR3 region has 11 residues. As DNA, the CDR3 is TGTGCCAGCAGTGAAGGGATGAAGCAGTACTTC. As protein: CASSEGMKQYF.

The chain carries TRBV7-2 and TRBJ2-2; unclear D gene. V was pared by 3 bases and J by 1 base, with 6 bases between. The CDR3 runs 14 residues. In germline, CDR1 is SGHTA, CDR2 FQGNSA. The CDR3 region is CASSFEVNTGELFF. CDR3 in DNA: TGTGCCAGCAGCTTCGAAGTGAACACCGGGGAGCTGTTTTTT.

The chain employs TRBV19 and TRBJ1-2; TRBD1 agrees at 9 bases. CDR3 length: 14 residues. The ends lost 6 bases at V and 4 bases at J; junction bases unmatched: 6. Looked up from germline, CDR1 is LNHDA and CDR2 is SQIVND (reference sequence). CDR3 in amino acids: CASRGTGFGYGYTF. In nucleotides, the CDR3 is TGTGCCAGTAGAGGGACAGGGTTCGGCTATGGCTACACCTTC.

This chain joins TRBV6-5 and TRBJ2-3; 11 positions match TRBD2. The CDR3 length is 14 residues. J was trimmed by 6 bases and V by 5 bases; bases with no gene match: 4. Germline CDR1 MNHEY, CDR2 SVGAGI. CDR3 sequence reads: CASSPSGGSDTQYF. The CDR3 nucleotides are TGTGCCAGCAGTCCTAGCGGGGGGAGTGATACGCAGTATTTT.

CDR3 in amino acids: CASSPTLNTGELFF. CDR3 sequence (DNA): TGTGCCAGCAGCCCAACACTGAACACCGGGGAGCTGTTTTTT. The rearrangement links TRBV3-1 to TRBJ2-2; D unclear. CDR3 size: 14 residues. Germline V gives CDR1 LGHDT, CDR2 YNNKEL (reference sequence). The V end was cut by 4 bases, the J end by 1 base, with 7 bases between.

The sample holds a few counts of this clonotype. The V and J genes are TRBV2 and TRBJ2-5, with D tentatively TRBD2 (5 bases). CDR3 size: 14 residues. Deletions cut 3 bases from V and 4 bases from J, with 12 bases between. Germline V gives CDR1 SNHLY, CDR2 FYNNEI. CDR3 DNA: TGTGCCAGCAGTGATGAAGCGGTCCCAGAGACCCAGTACTTC. Encoded protein: CASSDEAVPETQYF. The variable domain in full, completed from reference TRBV2 and TRBJ2-5, reads EPEVTQTPSHQVTQMGQEVILRCVPISNHLYFYWYRQILGQKVEFLVSFYNNEISEKSEIFDDQFSVERPDGSNFTLKIRSTKLEDSAMYFCASSDEAVPETQYFGPGTRLLVL.

The chain carries TRBV20-1 and TRBJ2-5; D might be TRBD2 (5 bases). Trimming took off 3 bases at V and 5 bases at J, with 13 bases between the two ends. The CDR3 extends over 13 amino acids. The germline CDR1 and CDR2 sequences are DFQATT and SNEGSKA (reference sequence). The DNA for the CDR3 is TGCAGTGCTAGCGGAGGTGTAGTGGAGACCCAGTACTTC. Protein: CSASGGVVETQYF.

The genes are TRBV6-2 or TRBV6-3 and TRBJ2-2, with TRBD2 matching over 13 bases. This CDR3 is 17 amino acids long. Germline V CDR1 and CDR2: MNHEY, SVGEGT. Trimming took 6 bases from V and 2 from J; bases not matched to a gene: 6. In nucleotides, the CDR3 is TGTGCCAGCAGAAGGACTAGCGGGGGCGTTAACACCGGGGAGCTGTTTTTT. Amino acid sequence: CASRRTSGGVNTGELFF.

The chain is built from TRBV21-1 and TRBJ2-7; the table names TRBD2, a call not compared with the DNA. TRBV21-1 is termed a pseudogene. This CDR3 region has 13 residues. CDR3 bases: TGTGCCAGCCCCGCCGGTTCCTTCTACGAGCAGTACTTC. This gives the protein CASPAGSFYEQYF.

The chain links TRBV6-1 to TRBJ2-7; D is unclear. The CDR3 loop spans 15 amino acids. V was cut by 2 bases and J by 0 bases, with 11 bases left in between. Germline values: CDR1 MNHNS, CDR2 SASEGT. CDR3 nucleotides: TGTGCCAGCAGTGAATTGGGATCCAGCTCCTACGAGCAGTACTTC. Protein sequence: CASSELGSSSYEQYF.

This CDR3 is CASSQDPGADTQYF. The CDR3 nucleotides are TGCGCCAGCAGCCAAGATCCGGGCGCGGATACGCAGTATTTT. The V and J genes are TRBV4-1 and TRBJ2-3; D ambiguous. CDR3 length: 14 amino acids. V shed 0 bases and J shed 6 bases, with 10 bases lying between them. Germline V lookup: CDR1 MGHRA, CDR2 YSYEKL.

The V and J genes are TRBV15 and TRBJ2-1, with 8 bases identical to TRBD2. This CDR3 comprises 16 residues. The germline CDR1 and CDR2 sequences are LNHNV and YYDKDF (reference sequence). V shed 1 base and J 8 bases; nucleotides not matched to a gene: 10. CDR3 sequence: CATSRVNAGGIDEQFF. The CDR3 DNA is TGTGCCACCAGCAGAGTGAATGCGGGGGGCATCGATGAGCAGTTCTTC.

V is TRBV10-3 and J is TRBJ2-7; 15 bases are shared with TRBD2. Trimming at V came to 2 bases and at J to 10 bases, leaving 6 bases not matched to a gene. The germline V gene encodes CDR1 ENHRY and CDR2 SYGVKD. There are 15 residues in the CDR3. CDR3: CAISEPGTSGGSQYF. The CDR3 nucleotides are TGTGCCATCAGTGAGCCCGGGACTAGCGGGGGGAGCCAGTACTTC.